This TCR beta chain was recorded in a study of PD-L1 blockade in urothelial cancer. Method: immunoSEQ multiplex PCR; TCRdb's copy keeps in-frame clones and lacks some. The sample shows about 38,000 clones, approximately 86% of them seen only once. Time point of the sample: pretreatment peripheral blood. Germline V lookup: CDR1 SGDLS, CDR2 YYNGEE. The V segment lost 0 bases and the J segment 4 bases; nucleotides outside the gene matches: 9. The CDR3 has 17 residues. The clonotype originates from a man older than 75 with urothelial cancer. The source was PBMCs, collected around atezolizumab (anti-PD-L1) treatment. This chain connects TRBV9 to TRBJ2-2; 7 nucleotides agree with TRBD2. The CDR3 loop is CASSVEFGGSLTGELFF. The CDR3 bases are TGTGCCAGCAGCGTAGAGTTTGGCGGGAGCCTCACCGGGGAGCTGTTTTTT.